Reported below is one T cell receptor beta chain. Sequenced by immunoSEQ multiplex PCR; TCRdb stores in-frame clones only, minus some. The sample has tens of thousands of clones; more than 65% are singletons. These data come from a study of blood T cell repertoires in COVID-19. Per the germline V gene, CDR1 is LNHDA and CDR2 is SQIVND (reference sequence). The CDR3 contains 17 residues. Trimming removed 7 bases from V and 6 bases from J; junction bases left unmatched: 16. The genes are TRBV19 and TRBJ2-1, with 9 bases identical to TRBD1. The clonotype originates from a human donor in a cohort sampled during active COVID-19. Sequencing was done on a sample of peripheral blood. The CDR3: CASKLGGRDRVSNEQFF. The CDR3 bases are TGTGCCAGTAAATTGGGGGGTAGGGACAGGGTATCCAATGAGCAGTTCTTC. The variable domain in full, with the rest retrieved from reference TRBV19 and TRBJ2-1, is DGGITQSPKYLFRKEGQNVTLSCEQNLNHDAMYWYRQDPGQGLRLIYYSQIVNDFQKGDIAEGYSVSREKKESFPLTVTSAQKNPTAFYLCASKLGGRDRVSNEQFFGPGTRLTVL.